This record looks at one T cell receptor (beta chain) sequence and its context. Antigen unknown. The sample belongs to a study of T cells in narcolepsy. Study-wide results and caveats: Autoreactive clone sequences were missing from some blood memory CD4+ repertoires.

Clones were sequenced by immunoSEQ multiplex PCR, and TCRdb holds only the in-frame ones, with some missing. The table includes about 24,000 clones, 60% to 75% detected once. Material for sequencing was memory (CD45RA-) CD4+ T cells from blood. This TCR came from a human donor in good health.

CDR3 nucleotide sequence: TGCGCCAGCAGCATGGACAGAGGGTGGGAGGACACTGAAGCTTTCTTT. Protein: CASSMDRGWEDTEAFF. The chain joins TRBV5-1 to TRBJ1-1; possible D gene TRBD1, 6 bases. The ends were cut back, 4 bases at V and 3 bases at J, with 19 bases in the middle. Germline V CDR1 and CDR2: SGHRS, YFSETQ. The CDR3 sequence is 16 residues long.